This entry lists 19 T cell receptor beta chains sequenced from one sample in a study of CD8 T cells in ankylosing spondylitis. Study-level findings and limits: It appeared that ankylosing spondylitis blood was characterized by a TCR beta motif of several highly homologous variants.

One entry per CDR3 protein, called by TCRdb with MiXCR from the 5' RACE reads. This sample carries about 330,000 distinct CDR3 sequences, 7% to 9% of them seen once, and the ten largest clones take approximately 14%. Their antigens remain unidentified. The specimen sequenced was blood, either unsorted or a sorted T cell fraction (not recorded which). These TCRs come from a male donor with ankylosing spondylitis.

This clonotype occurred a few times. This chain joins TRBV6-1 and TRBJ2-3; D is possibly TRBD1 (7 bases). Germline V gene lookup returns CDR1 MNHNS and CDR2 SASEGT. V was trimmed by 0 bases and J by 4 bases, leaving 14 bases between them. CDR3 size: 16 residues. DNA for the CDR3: TGTGCCAGCAGTGAAGCAGGGGGCAAGCGGGCAGATACGCAGTATTTT. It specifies CASSEAGGKRADTQYF.

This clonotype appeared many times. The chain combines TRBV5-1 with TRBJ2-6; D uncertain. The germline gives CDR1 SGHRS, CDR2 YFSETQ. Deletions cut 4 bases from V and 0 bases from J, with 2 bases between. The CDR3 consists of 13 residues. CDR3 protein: CASSDSGANVLTF. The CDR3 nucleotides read TGCGCCAGCAGCGACTCTGGGGCCAACGTCCTGACTTTC.

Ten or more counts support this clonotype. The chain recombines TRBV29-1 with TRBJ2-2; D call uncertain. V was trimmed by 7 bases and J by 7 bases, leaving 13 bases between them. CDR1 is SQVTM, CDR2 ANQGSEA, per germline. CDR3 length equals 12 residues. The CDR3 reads CSAETGGGELFF. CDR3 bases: TGCAGCGCCGAGACGGGTGGCGGGGAGCTGTTTTTT.

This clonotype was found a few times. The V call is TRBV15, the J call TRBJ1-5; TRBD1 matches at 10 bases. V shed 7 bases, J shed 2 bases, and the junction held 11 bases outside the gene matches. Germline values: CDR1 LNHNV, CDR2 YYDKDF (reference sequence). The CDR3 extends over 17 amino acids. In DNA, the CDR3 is TGTGCCACCAAGGACAGGGGGGATCGCTATGGCAATCAGCCCCAGCATTTT. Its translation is CATKDRGDRYGNQPQHF.

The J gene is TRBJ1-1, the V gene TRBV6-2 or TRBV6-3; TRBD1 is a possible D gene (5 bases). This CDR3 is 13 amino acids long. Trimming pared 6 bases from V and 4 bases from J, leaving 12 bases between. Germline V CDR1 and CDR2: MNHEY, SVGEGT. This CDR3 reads CASSPRGFTEAFF. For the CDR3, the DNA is TGTGCCAGCAGCCCACGGGGGTTCACTGAAGCTTTCTTT.

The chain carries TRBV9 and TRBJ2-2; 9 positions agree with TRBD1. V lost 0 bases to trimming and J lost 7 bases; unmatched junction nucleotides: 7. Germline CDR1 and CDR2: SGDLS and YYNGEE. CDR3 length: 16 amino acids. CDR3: CASSVGDRAIGGELFF. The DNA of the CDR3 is TGTGCCAGCAGCGTAGGGGACAGGGCGATCGGCGGGGAGCTGTTTTTT.

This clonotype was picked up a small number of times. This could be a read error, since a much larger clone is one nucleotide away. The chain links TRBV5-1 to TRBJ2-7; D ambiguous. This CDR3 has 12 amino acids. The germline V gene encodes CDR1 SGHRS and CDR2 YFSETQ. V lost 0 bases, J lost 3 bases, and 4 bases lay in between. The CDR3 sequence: CASSLDNYEQYF. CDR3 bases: TGCGCCAGCAGCTTGGACAACTACGAGCAGTACTTC.

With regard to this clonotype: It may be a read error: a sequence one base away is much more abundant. The CDR3 loop reads CASSLRGTDNSPLHF. CDR3 DNA sequence: TGTGCCAGCAGCCTCCGGGGGACAGATAATTCACCCCTCCACTTT. This chain joins TRBV7-8 and TRBJ1-6; 7 nucleotides align to TRBD1. The CDR3 sequence is 15 residues long. J was trimmed by 5 bases and V by 5 bases; bases with no gene match: 6. Germline V gives CDR1 SGHVS, CDR2 FQNEAQ.

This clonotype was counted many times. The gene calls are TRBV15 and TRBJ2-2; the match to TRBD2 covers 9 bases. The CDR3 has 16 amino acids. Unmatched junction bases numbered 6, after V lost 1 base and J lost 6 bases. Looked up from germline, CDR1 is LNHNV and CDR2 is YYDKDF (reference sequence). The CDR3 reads CATSRGSGSVPGELFF. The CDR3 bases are TGTGCCACCAGCAGAGGTAGCGGGAGCGTCCCCGGGGAGCTGTTTTTT. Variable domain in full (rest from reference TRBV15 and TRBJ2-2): DAMVIQNPRYQVTQFGKPVTLSCSQTLNHNVMYWYQQKSSQAPKLLFHYYDKDFNNEADTPDNFQSRRPNTSFCFLDIRSPGLGDTAMYLCATSRGSGSVPGELFFGEGSRLTVL.

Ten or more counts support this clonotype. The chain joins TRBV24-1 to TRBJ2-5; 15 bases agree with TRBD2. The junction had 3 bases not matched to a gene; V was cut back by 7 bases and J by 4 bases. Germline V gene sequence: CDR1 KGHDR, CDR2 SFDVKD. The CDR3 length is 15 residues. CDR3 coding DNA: TGTGCCACCAGCTTGGGACTAGCGGGAGGAGAGACCCAGTACTTC. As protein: CATSLGLAGGETQYF.

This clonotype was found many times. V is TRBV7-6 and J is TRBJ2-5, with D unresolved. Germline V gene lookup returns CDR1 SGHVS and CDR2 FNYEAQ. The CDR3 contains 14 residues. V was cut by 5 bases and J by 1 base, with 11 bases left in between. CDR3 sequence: CASSGLYLQETQYF. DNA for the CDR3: TGTGCCAGCAGCGGTCTTTACCTCCAAGAGACCCAGTACTTC.

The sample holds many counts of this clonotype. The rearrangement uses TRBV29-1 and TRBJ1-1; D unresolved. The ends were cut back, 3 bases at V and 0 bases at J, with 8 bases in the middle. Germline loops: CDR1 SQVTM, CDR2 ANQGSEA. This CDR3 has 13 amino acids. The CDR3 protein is CSVDRQLNTEAFF. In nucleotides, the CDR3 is TGCAGCGTTGATAGGCAATTGAACACTGAAGCTTTCTTT.

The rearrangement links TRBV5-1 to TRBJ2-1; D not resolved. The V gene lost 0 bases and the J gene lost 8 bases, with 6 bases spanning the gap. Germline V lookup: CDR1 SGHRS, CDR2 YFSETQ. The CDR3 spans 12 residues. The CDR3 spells CASSLVAYEQFF. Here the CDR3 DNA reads TGCGCCAGCAGCTTGGTCGCCTATGAGCAGTTCTTC.

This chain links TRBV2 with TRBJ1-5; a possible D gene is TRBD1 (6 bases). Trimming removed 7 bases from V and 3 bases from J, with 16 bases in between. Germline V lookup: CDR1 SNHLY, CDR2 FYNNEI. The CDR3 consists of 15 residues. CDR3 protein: CASKSGTTYNQPQHF. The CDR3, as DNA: TGTGCCAGCAAGAGCGGGACAACATACAATCAGCCCCAGCATTTT.

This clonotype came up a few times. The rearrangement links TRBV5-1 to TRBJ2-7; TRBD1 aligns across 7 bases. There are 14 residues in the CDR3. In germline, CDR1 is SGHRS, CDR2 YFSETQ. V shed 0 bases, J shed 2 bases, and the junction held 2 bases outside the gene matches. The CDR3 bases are TGCGCCAGCAGCTTGGAGACAGGGCCCTACGAGCAGTACTTC. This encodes CASSLETGPYEQYF.

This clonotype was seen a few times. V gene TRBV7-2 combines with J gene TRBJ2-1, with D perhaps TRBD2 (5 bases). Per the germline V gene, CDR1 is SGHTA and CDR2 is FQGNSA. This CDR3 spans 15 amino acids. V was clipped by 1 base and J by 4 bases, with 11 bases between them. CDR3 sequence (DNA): TGTGCCAGCAGCTTAGAAGCGGAGGTATACAATGAGCAGTTCTTC. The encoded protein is CASSLEAEVYNEQFF.

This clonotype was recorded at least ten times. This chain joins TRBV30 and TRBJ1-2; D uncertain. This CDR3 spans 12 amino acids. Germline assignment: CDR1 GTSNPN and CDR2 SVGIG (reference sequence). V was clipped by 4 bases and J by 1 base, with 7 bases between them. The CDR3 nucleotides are TGTGCCTGGAACGACGGTAACTATGGCTACACCTTC. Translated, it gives CAWNDGNYGYTF.

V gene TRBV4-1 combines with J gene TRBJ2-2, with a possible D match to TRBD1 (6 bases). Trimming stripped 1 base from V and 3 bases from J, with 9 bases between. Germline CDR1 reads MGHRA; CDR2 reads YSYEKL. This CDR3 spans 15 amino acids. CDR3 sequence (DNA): TGCGCCAGCAGCCAAGTCCAGGGGCACACCGGGGAGCTGTTTTTT. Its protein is CASSQVQGHTGELFF.

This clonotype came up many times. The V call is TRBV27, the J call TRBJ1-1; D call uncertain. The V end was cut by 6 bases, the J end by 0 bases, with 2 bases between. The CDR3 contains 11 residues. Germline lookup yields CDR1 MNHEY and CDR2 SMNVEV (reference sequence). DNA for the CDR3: TGTGCCAGCAGAATGAACACTGAAGCTTTCTTT. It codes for CASRMNTEAFF.